This entry concerns a single T cell receptor beta chain. Its target is not known. Using a J-beta primer mix together with a sample-barcoded 5' primer, a second PCR was run for roughly 6 to 12 cycles. Via MiXCR, TCRdb re-called the 5' RACE reads, giving one row per CDR3 protein. The table records under 2 million distinct CDR3 sequences, roughly 30% of them present only once. The sample comes from a study of blood T cells in healthy people across ages. This CDR3 is 16 amino acids long. Germline V gene data show CDR1 as SGHTA and CDR2 as FQGNSA. V was clipped by 2 bases and J by 6 bases; unmatched bases: 13. Whole-study findings and limits: When set beside aged donors, long-lived donors presented more naive CD4+ cells and higher diversity. In older individuals, TCR beta diversity per million T cells was lower, falling roughly linearly with age.

This clonotype was obtained from a woman aged 30 to 39 in good health. The sample consisted of blood. The rearrangement uses TRBV7-2 and TRBJ2-7; 7 bases line up with TRBD1. The CDR3 region has the DNA TGTGCCAGCAGCTTACTTCCCCCGGGACAGAGTCTCGAGCAGTACTTC. This encodes CASSLLPPGQSLEQYF.